The clone carrying this T cell receptor beta chain appeared once. The authors' processing: It was from reference gene primer amplification that nucleated cell counts were estimated. Profiling relied on immunoSEQ multiplex PCR, and the TCRdb table lists in-frame clones only, not all of them. From that table come the V and J calls and clone size; the DNA was used to work out D and trimming. The sample includes 200,000 to 250,000 clones, 81% of them seen just once. These data are taken from a study of blood T cell repertoires in COVID-19. Study summary: From the United States, Italy and Spain came samples of acute and convalescent COVID-19. Sample material is recorded as cDNA or gDNA derived from T cells, B-cell-depleted T cells, or PBMCs.

In Seattle, patients joined the study during active infection and were tracked longitudinally. The CDR3 spans 16 residues. Looked up from germline, CDR1 is SGHTA and CDR2 is FQGTGA. V dropped 4 bases and J dropped 0; count of bases not matched to a gene: 4. The source is a woman older than 75 with COVID-19, enrolled during active disease. The sequenced material came from peripheral blood. The J gene is TRBJ2-1, the V gene TRBV7-3, with 9 bases lining up with TRBD2. The CDR3, as DNA: TGTGCCAGCAGCTCCGGACTAGCGAGCTCCTACAATGAGCAGTTCTTC. Translated, it gives CASSSGLASSYNEQFF.